This TCR beta chain came from a study of PD-1 blockade in classical Hodgkin lymphoma. The CDR3 runs 14 residues. Germline V gives CDR1 SGHVS, CDR2 FQNEAQ. V was clipped by 3 bases and J by 3 bases, with 9 bases between them. Time point specified: cycle 4 day 1 (C4D1), after less than 7 weeks of nivolumab. After autologous stem cell transplantation all patients relapsed, and prior brentuximab vedotin exposure differed between cohorts. The assay was immunoSEQ multiplex PCR, and TCRdb's table has in-frame clones only and misses some. The repertoire holds about 94,000 clones, 93% seen once, with 2% in the top ten.

The rearrangement links TRBV7-8 to TRBJ1-3, with D uncertain. The TCR originated in a human donor with classical Hodgkin lymphoma. The source was peripheral blood mononuclear cells (PBMCs), collected before the fourth cycle of nivolumab. CDR3 sequence: CASSFPGLGNTIYF. CDR3 coding DNA: TGTGCCAGCAGCTTTCCGGGCCTTGGAAACACCATATATTTT.